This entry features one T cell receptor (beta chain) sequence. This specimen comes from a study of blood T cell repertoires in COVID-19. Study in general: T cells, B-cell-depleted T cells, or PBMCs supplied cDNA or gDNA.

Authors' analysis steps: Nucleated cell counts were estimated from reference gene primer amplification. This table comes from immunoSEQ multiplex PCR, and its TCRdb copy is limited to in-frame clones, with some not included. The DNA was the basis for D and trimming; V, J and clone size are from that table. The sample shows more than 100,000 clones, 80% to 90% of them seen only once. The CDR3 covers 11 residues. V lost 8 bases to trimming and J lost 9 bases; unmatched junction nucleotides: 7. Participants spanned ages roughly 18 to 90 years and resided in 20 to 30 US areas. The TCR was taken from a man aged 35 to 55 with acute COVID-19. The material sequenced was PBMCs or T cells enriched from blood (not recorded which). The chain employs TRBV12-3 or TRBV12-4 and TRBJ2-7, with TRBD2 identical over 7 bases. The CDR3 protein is CASGKGRGQYF. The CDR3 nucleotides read TGTGCCAGCGGAAAGGGGAGGGGGCAGTACTTC.